This T cell receptor (beta chain) came from a study of OX40 agonist ivuxolimab in advanced cancers. The overall study: Ivuxolimab, an agonist antibody against OX40 (CD134), was given to patients. A history of anti-PD-1, anti-PD-L1 or anti-CTLA-4 therapy was acceptable, and approximately 39% had some. Partial responses were achieved by three patients, of whom one had hepatocellular carcinoma and two had cutaneous melanoma.

The germline V gene has CDR1 MNHEY and CDR2 SVGAGI. The CDR3 is 15 residues long. V was cut by 6 bases and J by 4 bases, with 18 bases left in between. Libraries were prepared by immunoSEQ multiplex PCR; TCRdb keeps only in-frame clonotypes and omits some of them. The sample comprises about 70,000 clones, around 80% of which are singletons, and 5% rests with the top ten. The V call is TRBV6-5, the J call TRBJ2-5; maybe TRBD2 (6 bases). The sequences come from CD4+ or CD8+ T cells sorted from blood, collected in a trial of the OX40 agonist ivuxolimab. This clonotype was obtained from an adult with an advanced solid tumor such as melanoma, head and neck, liver or kidney cancer. The CDR3 loop reads CASRPDGTGRETQYF. The CDR3 DNA follows: TGTGCCAGCAGACCGGACGGGACCGGGAGAGAGACCCAGTACTTC.